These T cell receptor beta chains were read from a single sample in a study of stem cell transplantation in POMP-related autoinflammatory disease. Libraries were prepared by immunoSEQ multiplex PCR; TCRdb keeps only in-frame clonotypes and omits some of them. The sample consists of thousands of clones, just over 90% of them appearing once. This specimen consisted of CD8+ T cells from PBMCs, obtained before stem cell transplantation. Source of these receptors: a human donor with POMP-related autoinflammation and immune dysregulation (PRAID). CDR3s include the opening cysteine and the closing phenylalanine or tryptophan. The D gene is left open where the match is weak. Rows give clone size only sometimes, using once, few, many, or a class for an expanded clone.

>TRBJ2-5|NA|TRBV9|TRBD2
TGTGCCAGCAGCGTAGGTGACGGGGGAGGGGTGAAGACCCAGTACTTC
CASSVGDGGGVKTQYF
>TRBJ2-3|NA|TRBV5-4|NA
TGTGCCAGCAGCTTGGGAGATCTAAATACGCAGTATTTT
CASSLGDLNTQYF
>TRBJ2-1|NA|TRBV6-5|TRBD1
TGTGCCAGCAGTCAAACGGGACAGGGGGTGAATGAGCAGTTCTTC
CASSQTGQGVNEQFF
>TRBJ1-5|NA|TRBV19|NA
TGTGCCAGTAGTATAGATCGGGAACAGAATAATCAGCCCCAGCATTTT
CASSIDREQNNQPQHF
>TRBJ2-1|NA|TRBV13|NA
TGTGCCAGCAGTAGGGTCTACAATGAGCAGTTCTTC
CASSRVYNEQFF
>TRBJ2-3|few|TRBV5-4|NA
TGTGCCAGCAGCTTCGGGAACGGCGCTTGGCAGTATTTT
CASSFGNGAWQYF
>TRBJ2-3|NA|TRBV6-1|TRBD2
TGTGCCAGCAGTGAATCTGTAGCGGGCGGACTCACAGATACGCAGTATTTT
CASSESVAGGLTDTQYF
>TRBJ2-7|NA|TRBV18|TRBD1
TGTGCCAGCTCGTCCCCCGGGACAGGGGGCTACGAGCAGTACTTC
CASSSPGTGGYEQYF
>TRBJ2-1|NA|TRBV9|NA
TGTGCCAGCAGCGTAACTGGCAATGAGCAGTTCTTC
CASSVTGNEQFF
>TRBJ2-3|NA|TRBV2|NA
TGTGCCAGCTTCGAATTTGTCCCGACAGATACGCAGTATTTT
CASFEFVPTDTQYF
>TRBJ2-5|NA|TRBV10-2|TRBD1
TGCGCCAGCAGTGAGAACAGGGGGGAAGAGACCCAGTACTTC
CASSENRGEETQYF
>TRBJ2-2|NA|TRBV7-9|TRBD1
TGTGCCAGCAGCTCGACAGGGGTCACCGGGGAGCTGTTTTTT
CASSSTGVTGELFF
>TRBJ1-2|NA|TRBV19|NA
TGTGCCAGTAGTATAAGCGGAGGCGACTATGGCTACACCTTC
CASSISGGDYGYTF
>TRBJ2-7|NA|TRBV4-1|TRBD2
TGCGCCAGCAGCCCCGCGGGTAGCGGGTACTCCTACGAGCAGTACTTC
CASSPAGSGYSYEQYF
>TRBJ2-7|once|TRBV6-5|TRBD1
TGTGCCAGCAGTACGGGGACAGGGCGCTACGAGCAGTACTTC
CASSTGTGRYEQYF
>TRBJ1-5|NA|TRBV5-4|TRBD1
TGTGCCAGCAGCTTGGACAGGGGAGAAAGTCAGCCCCAGCATTTT
CASSLDRGESQPQHF
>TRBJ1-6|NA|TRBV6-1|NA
TGTGCCAGCAGTGAATATGACAGCTTCAGCTCCTATAATTCACCCCTCCACTTT
CASSEYDSFSSYNSPLHF
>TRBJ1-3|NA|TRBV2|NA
TGTGCCAGCAACGGACATCACATCTCTGGAAACACCATATATTTT
CASNGHHISGNTIYF
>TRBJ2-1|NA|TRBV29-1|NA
TGCAGCGTTGAGGGGACCTCCAATGAGCAGTTCTTC
CSVEGTSNEQFF
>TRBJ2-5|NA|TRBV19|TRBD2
TGTGCCAGTAGTGCCCTAGCGGGGGGCTCCAGGGAGACCCAGTACTTC
CASSALAGGSRETQYF
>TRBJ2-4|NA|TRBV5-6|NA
TGTGCCAGCAGCATTACAGGGGGGGACAAAAACATTCAGTACTTC
CASSITGGDKNIQYF
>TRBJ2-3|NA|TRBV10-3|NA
TGTGCCATCAGTGAGAAAGGACCCCTCGGCGCAGATACGCAGTATTTT
CAISEKGPLGADTQYF
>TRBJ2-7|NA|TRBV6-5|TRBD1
TGTGCCAGCAGTTTGACAGAGGGGGCTTCCTACGAGCAGTACTTC
CASSLTEGASYEQYF
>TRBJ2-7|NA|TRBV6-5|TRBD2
TGTGCCAGCAGTTACGGGGGAGGGACCTACGAGCAGTACTTC
CASSYGGGTYEQYF
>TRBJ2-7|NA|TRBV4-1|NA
TGCGCCAGCAGCCAAACCTTCCTCAGCCCTCCCCCTTACGAGCAGTACTTC
CASSQTFLSPPPYEQYF
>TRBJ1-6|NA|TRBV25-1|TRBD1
TGTGCCAGCAGTGAATGGGACAGGGCTTCACCCCTCCACTTT
CASSEWDRASPLHF
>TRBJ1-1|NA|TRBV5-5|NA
TGTGCCAGCAGCTTGTGGGGGACTTTGAACACTGAAGCTTTCTTT
CASSLWGTLNTEAFF
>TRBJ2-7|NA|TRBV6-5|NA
TGTGCCAGCAGTGTAAGCGGCCCCTACGAGCAGTACTTC
CASSVSGPYEQYF
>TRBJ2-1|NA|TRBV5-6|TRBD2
TGTGCCAGCAGCTCGGGACTAGTAAATGAGCAGTTCTTC
CASSSGLVNEQFF
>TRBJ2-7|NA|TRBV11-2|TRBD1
TGTGCCAGCAGCTATCGAGGGACAGGAGTCCACGAGCAGTACTTC
CASSYRGTGVHEQYF
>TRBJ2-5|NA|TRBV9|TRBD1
TGTGCCAGCAGCGGAAGACAGGGGGCGTCCCAAGAGACCCAGTACTTC
CASSGRQGASQETQYF
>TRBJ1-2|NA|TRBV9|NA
TGTGCCAGCAGCGTTAACTTACGGGACTATGGCTACACCTTC
CASSVNLRDYGYTF
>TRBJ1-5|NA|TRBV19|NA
TGTGCCAGTAGTATGATCTGGGGAATCGATAATCAGCCCCAGCATTTT
CASSMIWGIDNQPQHF
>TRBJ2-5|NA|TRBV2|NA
TGTGCCAGCAGTGAAGAAGAGACCCAGTACTTC
CASSEEETQYF
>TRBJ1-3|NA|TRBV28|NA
TGTGCCAGCAGCCCAAACGGCCACACCATATATTTT
CASSPNGHTIYF
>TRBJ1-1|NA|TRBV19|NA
TGTGCCAGTAGTTCCTGGACCCACACTGAAGCTTTCTTT
CASSSWTHTEAFF
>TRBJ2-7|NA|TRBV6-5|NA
TGTGCCAGCAGTTACTCGAGTAGGGCGGCTACCTACGAGCAGTACTTC
CASSYSSRAATYEQYF
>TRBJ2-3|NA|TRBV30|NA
TGTGCCTGGAGTGACCCTTTCGAGCCTGGAACAGATACGCAGTATTTT
CAWSDPFEPGTDTQYF
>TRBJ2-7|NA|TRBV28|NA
TGTGCCAGCAGTTTGATAGGGCGGCCCTACGAGCAGTACTTC
CASSLIGRPYEQYF
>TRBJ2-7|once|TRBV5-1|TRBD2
TGCGCCAGCAGCTTGGCGCGGGGGTCTCTCTACGAGCAGTACTTC
CASSLARGSLYEQYF
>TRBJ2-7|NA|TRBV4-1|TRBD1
TGCGCCAGCAGCGAGGGACAGGGGGAAAACGAGCAGTACTTC
CASSEGQGENEQYF
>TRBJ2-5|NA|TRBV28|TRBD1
TGTGCCAGCAGTTTCCGGGACAGGGGGCAAGAGACCCAGTACTTC
CASSFRDRGQETQYF
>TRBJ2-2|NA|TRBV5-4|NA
TGTGCCAGCAGCCAAGAGCCCGGGGAGCTGTTTTTT
CASSQEPGELFF
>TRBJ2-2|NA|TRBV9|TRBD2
TGTGCCAGCAGCCCTGGGACGGGACTAGCGGGGTACGAGAACACCGGGGAGCTGTTTTTT
CASSPGTGLAGYENTGELFF
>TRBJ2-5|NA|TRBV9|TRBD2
TGTGCCAGCAGCGTAGCGGGAGGGAAGGAGACCCAGTACTTC
CASSVAGGKETQYF
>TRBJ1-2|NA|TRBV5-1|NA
TGCGCCAGCAGGGAAGGAGGGGGATTGACAGGCTACACCTTC
CASREGGGLTGYTF
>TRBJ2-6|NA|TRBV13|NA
TGTGCCAGCAGCCCTGGGGGGTCTGGGGCCAACGTCCTGACTTTC
CASSPGGSGANVLTF
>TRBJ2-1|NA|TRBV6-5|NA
TGTGCCAGCAGTTACTCGGGGGCCAAGAGCAATGAGCAGTTCTTC
CASSYSGAKSNEQFF
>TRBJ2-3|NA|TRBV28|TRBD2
TGTGCCAGCAGCTTATTACTAGCGGGAGGGCGTGTGGATACGCAGTATTTT
CASSLLLAGGRVDTQYF
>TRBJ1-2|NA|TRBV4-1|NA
TGCGCCAGCAGCCAAGTTTGGGGAGGAGGCTACACCTTC
CASSQVWGGGYTF
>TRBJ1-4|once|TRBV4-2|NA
TGTGCCAGCAGCCAAGAATTTCATGTCGGGCCACCTAATGAAAAACTGTTTTTT
CASSQEFHVGPPNEKLFF
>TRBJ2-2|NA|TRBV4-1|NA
TGCGCCAGCAGCCAAGAGGGCGGGGACACCGGGGAGCTGTTTTTT
CASSQEGGDTGELFF